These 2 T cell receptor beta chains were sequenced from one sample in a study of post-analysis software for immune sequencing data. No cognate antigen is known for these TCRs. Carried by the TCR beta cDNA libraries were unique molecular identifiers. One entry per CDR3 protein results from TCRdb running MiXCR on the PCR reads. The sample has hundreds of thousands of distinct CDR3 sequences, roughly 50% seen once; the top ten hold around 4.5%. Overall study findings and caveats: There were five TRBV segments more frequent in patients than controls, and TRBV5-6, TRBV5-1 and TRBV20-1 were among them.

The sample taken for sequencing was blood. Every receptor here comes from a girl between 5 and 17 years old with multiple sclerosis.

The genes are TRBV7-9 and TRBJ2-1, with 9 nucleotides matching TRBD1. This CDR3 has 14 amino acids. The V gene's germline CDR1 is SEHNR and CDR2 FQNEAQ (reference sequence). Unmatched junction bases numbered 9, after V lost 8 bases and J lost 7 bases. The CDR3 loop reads CASLRDRVNNEQFF. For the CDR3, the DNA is TGTGCCAGCCTAAGGGACAGGGTAAATAATGAGCAGTTCTTC.

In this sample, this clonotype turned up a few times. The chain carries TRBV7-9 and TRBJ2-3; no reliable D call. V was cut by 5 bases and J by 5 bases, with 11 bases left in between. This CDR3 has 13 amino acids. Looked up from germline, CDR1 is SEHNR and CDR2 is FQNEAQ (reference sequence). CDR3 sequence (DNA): TGTGCCAGCAGCATCCTAGGTGAAGATACGCAGTATTTT. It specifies CASSILGEDTQYF.